This passage covers 20 T cell receptor beta chains from one sample sequenced in a study of T cell repertoires in cytomegalovirus infection. TCRdb ran MiXCR on the reads and lists one entry per CDR3 protein. The data show approximately 500,000 distinct CDR3 sequences, 26% seen once. Sequenced: PBMCs. The origin of the receptors is a human donor in good health (CMV status not recorded). Some clones in this sample may be carry-over from other donors' samples.

This clonotype was seen repeatedly, ten times or more. The rearrangement joins TRBV7-2 to TRBJ2-5; maybe TRBD2 (6 bases). Trimming removed 2 bases from V and 5 bases from J, with 12 bases in between. Germline V gives CDR1 SGHTA, CDR2 FQGNSA. This CDR3 contains 14 residues. The CDR3 protein is CASSLIPGVETQYF. The CDR3 coding sequence is TGTGCCAGCAGCTTAATCCCGGGAGTGGAGACCCAGTACTTC.

Ten or more counts support this clonotype. V gene TRBV6-5 combines with J gene TRBJ2-5; D not certain. From germline, CDR1 is MNHEY and CDR2 SVGAGI. The CDR3 sequence is 14 residues long. V lost 7 bases to trimming and J lost 5 bases, with 17 bases between them. CDR3 nucleotide sequence: TGTGCCAGCAACTCGGCCAGTTATGGGGAGACCCAGTACTTC. This translates into CASNSASYGETQYF.

CDR3 region: CSARDLTETTDTQYF. The CDR3 DNA follows: TGCAGTGCTAGAGATTTGACAGAAACCACAGATACGCAGTATTTT. This chain uses TRBV20-1 with TRBJ2-3; D is perhaps TRBD1 (5 bases). V lost 0 bases and J 2 bases, leaving 12 bases between the germline ends. Looked up from germline, CDR1 is DFQATT and CDR2 is SNEGSKA (reference sequence). The CDR3 spans 15 residues.

The rearrangement uses TRBV7-6 and TRBJ2-7; 8 bases line up with TRBD1. The CDR3 has 14 residues. After removal of 4 bases from V and 2 bases from J, the junction contained 4 bases not matched to a gene. Looked up from germline, CDR1 is SGHVS and CDR2 is FNYEAQ. The CDR3 DNA sequence: TGTGCCAGCAGCTACCCGGACAGGGCCTACGAGCAGTACTTC. Translating gives CASSYPDRAYEQYF.

The rearrangement joins TRBV12-3 or TRBV12-4 to TRBJ2-2; D might be TRBD2 (6 bases). The CDR3 has 15 amino acids. Trimming cost V 7 bases and J 2 bases, with 14 bases left between them. For the CDR3, the DNA is TGTGCCAGCACCTGGGGGACTTTTAACACCGGGGAGCTGTTTTTT. Protein product: CASTWGTFNTGELFF.

This clonotype has at least ten counts. CDR3 DNA sequence: TGTGCCAGCAGCTTATTCCCCGTGGGCGGGAGTACGGACACCGGGGAGCTGTTTTTT. Protein product: CASSLFPVGGSTDTGELFF. V usage is TRBV7-6 and J usage is TRBJ2-2, with 7 bases lining up with TRBD2. Germline CDR1 is SGHVS and CDR2 is FNYEAQ. The trim removed 2 bases at V and 3 bases at J, leaving 15 bases unmatched. The CDR3 is 19 amino acids.

The chain links TRBV18 to TRBJ2-3; 12 bases fit TRBD2. The junction had 6 bases not matched to a gene; V was cut back by 5 bases and J by 6 bases. The germline CDR1 and CDR2 sequences are KGHSH and LQKENI. The CDR3 extends over 15 amino acids. DNA for the CDR3: TGTGCCAGCTCAACTGGACTAGCGGGACGGGATACGCAGTATTTT. This encodes CASSTGLAGRDTQYF.

The CDR3 here is CASRGPGRWADTQYF. The CDR3 DNA follows: TGTGCCAGCAGAGGACCGGGACGTTGGGCAGATACGCAGTATTTT. This sequence joins TRBV28 and TRBJ2-3, with D perhaps TRBD1 or TRBD2 (5 bases each). The length of the CDR3 is 15 residues. CDR1 is MDHEN and CDR2 is SYDVKM in the germline V gene. Trimming removed 6 bases from V and 4 bases from J, with 17 bases in between. Complete variable domain (other parts from reference TRBV28 and TRBJ2-3): DVKVTQSSRYLVKRTGEKVFLECVQDMDHENMFWYRQDPGLGLRLIYFSYDVKMKEKGDIPEGYSVSREKKERFSLILESASTNQTSMYLCASRGPGRWADTQYFGPGTRLTVL.

There are a few counts of this clonotype. The V gene is TRBV30, the J gene TRBJ2-1; D is possibly TRBD1 (5 bases). The CDR3 totals 13 residues. Germline assignment: CDR1 GTSNPN and CDR2 SVGIG (reference sequence). Trimming removed 0 bases from V and 9 bases from J, with 12 bases in between. DNA of the CDR3: TGTGCCTGGAGTGTACAGGCAAGGGGTGAGCAGTTCTTC. Encoded protein: CAWSVQARGEQFF.

Written as DNA, the CDR3 is TGTGCCTGGAGTAGGGCGGCAGGGCTCACAGATACGCAGTATTTT. Protein: CAWSRAAGLTDTQYF. V usage is TRBV30 and J usage is TRBJ2-3, with D possibly matching TRBD1 (5 bases). The CDR3 totals 15 residues. Germline loops: CDR1 GTSNPN, CDR2 SVGIG (reference sequence). With 2 bases removed from V and 2 bases from J, the gap between germline ends came to 14 bases.

This clonotype has ten or more counts. The chain carries TRBV7-7 and TRBJ2-1; 8 bases map to TRBD1. CDR1 is SSHAT and CDR2 is FNYEAQ in the germline V gene (reference sequence). The CDR3 sequence is 14 residues long. The V gene end was trimmed by 5 bases and the J gene end by 6 bases; junction bases not matched to a gene: 6. CDR3 sequence: CASSEDRVSNEQFF. CDR3 nucleotide sequence: TGTGCCAGCAGCGAGGACAGGGTCAGCAATGAGCAGTTCTTC.

The chain links TRBV6-1 to TRBJ1-6; no clear D gene. Germline V CDR1 and CDR2: MNHNS, SASEGT. V lost 2 bases and J 9 bases, leaving 11 bases between the germline ends. The CDR3 has 14 amino acids. The CDR3 spells CASSESQRISPLHF. CDR3 coding DNA: TGTGCCAGCAGTGAAAGTCAACGGATTTCACCCCTCCACTTT.

This clonotype was recorded many times. The gene calls are TRBV7-2 and TRBJ2-3, with a tentative D call TRBD2 (6 bases). V lost 5 bases, J lost 5 bases, and 20 bases lay in between. Germline V gene data show CDR1 as SGHTA and CDR2 as FQGNSA. This CDR3 is built from 16 residues. The CDR3 protein is CASSQWWPGAGDTQYF. In DNA form, the CDR3 reads TGTGCCAGCAGCCAATGGTGGCCGGGAGCGGGAGATACGCAGTATTTT.

This clonotype has just a few counts. CDR3 in DNA: TGTGCCAGCAGCCAAGATTGGACAGACTATGGCTACACCTTC. It codes for CASSQDWTDYGYTF. The chain has TRBV14 and TRBJ1-2; a weak D match, TRBD1 (6 bases). Germline values: CDR1 SGHDN, CDR2 FVKESK. The CDR3 contains 14 residues. V was clipped by 0 bases and J by 3 bases, with 8 bases between them.

The table lists this clonotype with many counts. CDR3 in DNA: TGTGCCAGCAGCTTAATCAGGGCCTATGGCTACACCTTC. This codes for CASSLIRAYGYTF. This chain connects TRBV7-2 to TRBJ1-2, with TRBD1 as a possible D gene (5 bases). Germline V gives CDR1 SGHTA, CDR2 FQGNSA. With 2 bases removed from V and 4 bases from J, the gap between germline ends came to 8 bases. There are 13 residues in the CDR3.

The chain combines TRBV7-8 with TRBJ1-1; D is uncertain. In germline, CDR1 is SGHVS, CDR2 FQNEAQ. V lost 5 bases and J 3 bases, leaving 16 bases between the germline ends. The CDR3 totals 15 residues. CDR3 region: CASSPSTGVDTEAFF. Here the CDR3 DNA reads TGTGCCAGCAGCCCTAGTACCGGAGTTGACACTGAAGCTTTCTTT. The full variable domain, its missing parts supplied by reference TRBV7-8 and TRBJ1-1, is GAGVSQSPRYKVAKRGQDVALRCDPISGHVSLFWYQQALGQGPEFLTYFQNEAQLDKSGLPSDRFFAERPEGSVSTLKIQRTQQEDSAVYLCASSPSTGVDTEAFFGQGTRLTVV.

The V and J genes are TRBV10-3 and TRBJ1-1; D perhaps matches TRBD1 (5 bases). The CDR3 is 13 amino acids. CDR1 ENHRY and CDR2 SYGVKD come from the germline V gene. The CDR3 is CTSATDPDSEAFF. The CDR3 bases are TGTACCAGCGCGACAGACCCAGACTCTGAAGCTTTCTTT.

This clonotype was counted only a few times. The chain uses TRBV19 and TRBJ2-1; 11 bases are shared with TRBD2. V shed 5 bases, J shed 4 bases, and the junction held 4 bases outside the gene matches. Germline-derived CDR1 and CDR2 are LNHDA and SQIVND (reference sequence). This CDR3 has 15 amino acids. For the CDR3, the DNA is TGTGCCAGTAGTCTGACTAGCGGGAAATACAATGAGCAGTTCTTC. It codes for CASSLTSGKYNEQFF.

The chain joins TRBV9 to TRBJ2-1; TRBD1 matches at 9 bases. CDR1 and CDR2 (germline): SGDLS, YYNGEE. This CDR3 comprises 16 residues. V shed 0 bases and J 12 bases; nucleotides not matched to a gene: 13. The CDR3 bases are TGTGCCAGCAGCGTAGGGGCAACAGGGGGCGCTTCCGGGCAGTTCTTC. This gives the protein CASSVGATGGASGQFF. The variable domain in full, completed from reference TRBV9 and TRBJ2-1, reads DSGVTQTPKHLITATGQRVTLRCSPRSGDLSVYWYQQSLDQGLQFLIQYYNGEERAKGNILERFSAQQFPDLHSELNLSSLELGDSALYFCASSVGATGGASGQFFGPGTRLTVL.

In this sample, this clonotype turned up a few times. The genes are TRBV6-1 and TRBJ2-1, with a weak D call TRBD2 (6 bases). This CDR3 is 14 amino acids long. The V end was cut by 4 bases, the J end by 7 bases, with 14 bases between. Germline V CDR1 and CDR2: MNHNS, SASEGT. DNA of the CDR3: TGTGCCAGCAGTGGGTGGCTAGCGTCAAATGAGCAGTTCTTC. The encoded protein is CASSGWLASNEQFF.